The clone carrying this T cell receptor (beta chain) was seen many times. Rearranged V-D-J TRB sequences were amplified with a mixed TRB-A/B primer pool. TCRdb recomputed calls from the multiplex PCR reads with MiXCR, one row per CDR3 protein. This sample has around 9,300 distinct CDR3 sequences, with around a quarter found just once. This sample was taken from a study of T cell repertoires in aging, cancer and after chemotherapy. In germline, CDR1 is MNHNS, CDR2 SASEGT. CDR3 length: 16 amino acids. Trimming cost V 6 bases and J 2 bases; bases outside gene matches: 9. TCR beta rearrangements were amplified from peripheral blood genomic DNA.

This clonotype was sampled from a human donor with a blood cancer. The donor label of this sample is uncertain. Sequencing input: blood. The V call is TRBV6-1, the J call TRBJ1-1; TRBD1 agrees at 10 bases. Written as DNA, the CDR3 is TGTGCCAGCAGACCCGGACAGGGGGTCCAAAACACTGAAGCTTTCTTT. This encodes CASRPGQGVQNTEAFF.